A single sample is the source of the 17 T cell receptor beta chains below, sequenced in a study of Graves' ophthalmopathy and Graves' hyperthyroidism. CDR3 regions of TCR beta were amplified from RNA transcripts. An initial RT-PCR round employing HTBI primers preceded a second-round multiplex PCR. TCRdb independently ran MiXCR on the multiplex PCR reads; one entry per CDR3 protein. This sample has about 220,000 distinct CDR3 sequences, with around a fifth found just once. The source material was peripheral blood. Source of these receptors: a woman in her forties or fifties with Graves' ophthalmopathy.

For this clonotype: The junction differs from germline at one of its ends, possibly a read error. The CDR3 coding sequence is TGTGTCAGCAGACAAAGCGGGAGGTCTTCCTACGAGCAGTACTTC. Protein sequence: CVSRQSGRSSYEQYF. The chain couples TRBV6-1 to TRBJ2-7; 9 positions match TRBD2. CDR1 MNHNS and CDR2 SASEGT come from the germline V gene. The CDR3 length is 15 residues.

This clonotype has ten or more counts. The genes are TRBV18 and TRBJ1-1; D is unresolved. This CDR3 region has 14 residues. The germline gives CDR1 KGHSH, CDR2 LQKENI. V lost 2 bases, J lost 5 bases, and 12 bases lay in between. Here the CDR3 reads CASSPGGIRTEAFF. In DNA form, the CDR3 reads TGTGCCAGCTCACCAGGAGGGATTCGGACTGAAGCTTTCTTT.

There are many counts of this clonotype. The chain uses TRBV7-2 and TRBJ2-7; TRBD1 might be the D (5 bases). The CDR3 is 15 amino acids. V dropped 1 base and J dropped 4 bases, with 14 bases sitting between them. Germline CDR1 is SGHTA and CDR2 is FQGNSA. For the CDR3, the DNA is TGTGCCAGCAGCTTAGGGGGCCAGCTTGCGTACGAGCAGTACTTC. Its protein is CASSLGGQLAYEQYF.

As regards this clonotype: A single base separates this from a much larger clone, so it may be a read error. The chain joins TRBV4-1 to TRBJ1-1; D uncertain. CDR1 and CDR2 from the germline V gene are MGHRA and YSYEKL. The CDR3 sequence is 16 residues long. CDR3 DNA sequence: TGCGCCAGCAGCCAAGTGCTGAACCACCGAAACACTGAAGCTTCCTTT. Translation: CASSQVLNHRNTEASF.

This clonotype was counted many times. This chain's CDR3 is CASSLARTAVSYEQYF. DNA for the CDR3: TGTGCCAGCAGCTTGGCCAGGACAGCCGTCTCCTACGAGCAGTACTTC. V usage is TRBV5-5 and J usage is TRBJ2-7; tentative D call: TRBD1 (6 bases). Per the germline V gene, CDR1 is SGHKS and CDR2 is YYEKEE (reference sequence). The CDR3 is made up of 16 amino acids. Trimming removed 0 bases at V and 0 bases at J, with 13 bases between.

On this clonotype: A much larger clone is a single base away; this may be a read error. The J gene is TRBJ2-7, the V gene TRBV29-1, with 10 nucleotides matching TRBD1. V trimming: 5 bases; J trimming: 2 bases; junction bases outside the gene matches: 12. Germline V gene lookup returns CDR1 SQVTM and CDR2 ANQGSEA. The CDR3 length is 16 residues. CDR3 DNA: TGCAGCGTTTCTACCGGGACAGGGGTCCGAGCCTACGAGCAGTACTTC. Its translation is CSVSTGTGVRAYEQYF.

There are many counts of this clonotype. This chain joins TRBV19 and TRBJ1-2; D is unclear. The V and J ends lost 5 bases and 0 bases respectively, with 7 bases between them. Germline V CDR1 and CDR2: LNHDA, SQIVND (reference sequence). The CDR3 extends over 13 amino acids. CDR3 residues: CASSPQPNYGYTF. The CDR3 DNA reads as TGTGCCAGTAGTCCCCAGCCTAACTATGGCTACACCTTC.

This clonotype has ten or more counts. The chain links TRBV7-8 to TRBJ1-1, with D maybe TRBD1 (5 bases). CDR3 size: 13 residues. CDR1 is SGHVS and CDR2 is FQNEAQ in the germline V gene. V lost 3 bases and J 1 base, leaving 6 bases between the germline ends. The CDR3 nucleotides are TGTGCCAGCAGCTTCCAGGGGAACACTGAAGCTTTCTTT. The encoded protein is CASSFQGNTEAFF.

J is TRBJ1-2 and V is TRBV7-8; D call uncertain. Per germline, CDR1 SGHVS and CDR2 FQNEAQ. This CDR3 has 14 amino acids. Between the trimmed V and J ends, which lost 1 base and 3 bases, there was a span of 9 bases. The CDR3 protein is CASSLVGRYYGYTF. CDR3 DNA: TGTGCCAGCAGCTTAGTGGGCAGGTACTATGGCTACACCTTC.

This clonotype was detected many times. The V gene is TRBV19, the J gene TRBJ2-5, with D hard to call. V lost 6 bases and J 2 bases, leaving 13 bases between the germline ends. The CDR3 runs to 14 residues. The germline gives CDR1 LNHDA, CDR2 SQIVND (reference sequence). CDR3 in amino acids: CASRPNYFQETQYF. The DNA of the CDR3 is TGTGCCAGTAGACCCAACTACTTTCAAGAGACCCAGTACTTC.

The chain has TRBV6-5 and TRBJ2-2; perhaps TRBD2 as D (5 bases). Germline-derived CDR1 and CDR2 are MNHEY and SVGAGI. CDR3 length equals 14 residues. V lost 2 bases and J 7 bases, leaving 11 bases between the germline ends. The chain's CDR3 is CASSYEGFGGELFF. As DNA, the CDR3 is TGTGCCAGCAGTTACGAGGGTTTTGGCGGGGAGCTGTTTTTT.

This chain uses TRBV6-5 with TRBJ2-5, with no clear D. The CDR3 consists of 14 residues. Germline V gives CDR1 MNHEY, CDR2 SVGAGI. V lost 0 bases and J lost 3, with 8 bases in between. The CDR3 here is CASSYSNREETQYF. CDR3 bases: TGTGCCAGCAGTTACTCGAACCGGGAAGAGACCCAGTACTTC.

This clonotype occurred many times. The CDR3 nucleotides are TGTGCCAGTACCCTGGCCAGCGGGAGGAGGAACACCGGGGAGCTGTTTTTT. This codes for CASTLASGRRNTGELFF. This chain joins TRBV19 and TRBJ2-2; TRBD2 matches at 9 bases. The CDR3 runs 17 residues. V lost 7 bases, J lost 1 base, and 10 bases stayed unmatched. Germline CDR1 is LNHDA and CDR2 is SQIVND (reference sequence).

This chain uses TRBV7-2 with TRBJ2-2; no reliable D call. V was pared by 3 bases and J by 6 bases, with 5 bases between. CDR3 size: 12 residues. CDR1 and CDR2 (germline): SGHTA, FQGNSA. The CDR3 here is CASSFGSGELFF. CDR3 in DNA: TGTGCCAGCAGCTTCGGTTCCGGGGAGCTGTTTTTT.

This clonotype was recorded at least ten times. The rearrangement joins TRBV6-6 to TRBJ1-1; D is perhaps TRBD1 (5 bases). Between the trimmed V and J ends, which lost 5 bases and 3 bases, there was a span of 16 bases. Germline values: CDR1 MNHNY, CDR2 SVGAGI (reference sequence). This CDR3 comprises 15 residues. The CDR3 nucleotides read TGTGCCAGCAGTCCCCCTAAGGGGAGTTACACTGAAGCTTTCTTT. It is translated as CASSPPKGSYTEAFF.

This clonotype was detected many times. V is TRBV7-6 and J is TRBJ2-7, with 7 bases identical to TRBD2. With 0 bases clipped from V and 4 bases from J, the junction kept 3 bases outside the gene matches. Germline V CDR1 and CDR2: SGHVS, FNYEAQ. The CDR3 has 14 amino acids. The CDR3, as DNA: TGTGCCAGCAGCTTAGCCCGGGGAGGGTACGAGCAGTACTTC. Protein product: CASSLARGGYEQYF.

This clonotype was observed many times. The chain recombines TRBV15 with TRBJ2-6; a possible D gene is TRBD2 (5 bases). Deletions cut 1 base from V and 2 bases from J, with 6 bases between. CDR3 length: 15 amino acids. Germline CDR1 reads LNHNV; CDR2 reads YYDKDF (reference sequence). CDR3 coding DNA: TGTGCCACCAGCAGAGGAGGGACTGGGGCCAACGTCCTGACTTTC. Translating gives CATSRGGTGANVLTF.